A selection of T cell receptor beta chains follows, all from one sample in a study of blood T cells in healthy people across ages. Each CDR3 protein is one row after TCRdb ran MiXCR on the 5' RACE reads. Seen here are approximately 850,000 distinct CDR3 sequences, over 45% observed once, and the top ten hold about 20%. The specimen was blood. The receptors here all came from a young man in good health. Each CDR3 is given with its conserved first and last residue. The order of the fields is D gene, clone size, V gene, J gene, CDR3 DNA, CDR3 protein. The D gene is left open where the match is weak. Not every row has a clone size; where given, it reads once, few, many or a size class.

-	-	TRBV20-1	TRBJ2-6	TGCAGTGCTAGGGTGCCCCCCTCTGGGGCCAACGTCCTGACTTTC	CSARVPPSGANVLTF
-	-	TRBV29-1	TRBJ1-1	TGCAGCGTTTCACCAACTGATTGGCAGGGTTCGGCTTTCTTT	CSVSPTDWQGSAFF
-	-	TRBV12-3/TRBV12-4	TRBJ2-3	TGTGCCAGCAGTTTGCTAGAATTCACAGATACGCAGTATTTT	CASSLLEFTDTQYF
-	-	TRBV5-1	TRBJ1-2	TGCGCCAGCAGCTTGGGCCCCGTTTCAGGAAGCTACACCTTC	CASSLGPVSGSYTF
-	-	TRBV29-1	TRBJ2-5	TGCAGCGTTTCCTGGGTGGCTCAAGAGACCCAGTACTTC	CSVSWVAQETQYF
-	-	TRBV20-1	TRBJ2-5	TGCAGTGCTAGCCGTTTTTCAGGGGAAAGTTATGGCTACACCCAAGAGACCCAGTACTTC	CSASRFSGESYGYTQETQYF
-	-	TRBV20-1	TRBJ2-7	TGCAGTGCTGGGGACCGAGGGGGGCCCTACGAGCAGTACTTC	CSAGDRGGPYEQYF
TRBD2	-	TRBV28	TRBJ2-1	TGTGCCAGCAGTAGGGGACTAGCGGGGAGGGATGAGCAGTTCTTC	CASSRGLAGRDEQFF
TRBD1	-	TRBV20-1	TRBJ1-4	TGCAGTGCGACAGGGGCTGATAATGAAAAACTGTTTTTT	CSATGADNEKLFF
TRBD1	-	TRBV7-9	TRBJ1-2	TGTGCCAGCAGCCTGACAGGGGTCGGCGGCTACACCTTC	CASSLTGVGGYTF
-	few	TRBV24-1	TRBJ2-7	TGTGCCACCAGTGATCCTAGGAGCTCCTACGAGCAGTACTTC	CATSDPRSSYEQYF
TRBD1	-	TRBV4-2	TRBJ2-7	TGTGCCAGCAGCTACAATTCCGGGACAGGGGATTTTTCCTACGAGCAGTACTTC	CASSYNSGTGDFSYEQYF
-	-	TRBV20-1	TRBJ2-5	TGCAGTGCTAGAATGGGTGGGGAGACCCAGTACTTC	CSARMGGETQYF
-	once	TRBV20-1	TRBJ2-7	TGCAGTGCTAGAGGGGACTTCTCCTACGAGCAGTACTTC	CSARGDFSYEQYF
TRBD2	-	TRBV7-2	TRBJ2-7	TGTGCCAGCAGCTTGGGACTAGGTACCTACAATGAGCAGTACTTC	CASSLGLGTYNEQYF
-	-	TRBV27	TRBJ2-7	TGTGCCAGCAGTTCGACCCCCTACGAGCAGTACTTC	CASSSTPYEQYF
-	-	TRBV4-2	TRBJ2-1	TGTGCCAGCAGCCCCAGCGGGCGGGCCGACCGTCATGAGCAGTTCTTC	CASSPSGRADRHEQFF
TRBD1	-	TRBV20-1	TRBJ1-6	TGCAGTGCTAGCGGCAGGGGGAATTCACCCCTCCACTTT	CSASGRGNSPLHF
TRBD2	-	TRBV7-2	TRBJ2-5	TGTGCCAGCAGCTTAAGAAGACTAGCGGGCACGACCCAAGAGACCCAGTACTTC	CASSLRRLAGTTQETQYF
-	once	TRBV7-2	TRBJ2-4	TGTGCCAGCAGCTTTTATGTTACGGGCATTCAGTACTTC	CASSFYVTGIQYF
TRBD2	-	TRBV28	TRBJ2-7	TGTGCCAGCAGATCGCGGGAGGCCCGCTACGAGCAGTACTTC	CASRSREARYEQYF
-	-	TRBV20-1	TRBJ2-7	TGCAGTGCTAGGGTGGGGAACTACGAGCAGTACTTC	CSARVGNYEQYF
-	-	TRBV6-5	TRBJ1-2	TGTGCCAGCAGCTATAGGGAGACGAGTGGTGGCTACACCTTC	CASSYRETSGGYTF